This record looks at one T cell receptor (beta chain) sequence and its context. These data originate in a study of blood T cell repertoires in COVID-19. The CDR3 is 15 amino acids. CDR1 and CDR2 from the germline V gene are MNHEY and SMNVEV (reference sequence). V was pared by 3 bases and J by 7 bases, with 8 bases of the junction left unmatched. Sequenced by immunoSEQ multiplex PCR; TCRdb stores in-frame clones only, minus some. The data contain under 150,000 clones, 90% of them singletons. Sample: peripheral blood. The source of this sequence is a man aged 55 to 70 with COVID-19, enrolled during active disease. The gene calls are TRBV27 and TRBJ2-7; TRBD2 agrees at 11 bases. The CDR3 is CASSLTSGMVREQYF. In nucleotides, the CDR3 is TGTGCCAGCAGTTTGACTAGCGGGATGGTAAGGGAGCAGTACTTC.